These T cell receptor beta chains were read from a single sample in a study of shared clonotypes between healthy human individuals. Clones were read by immunoSEQ multiplex PCR, and TCRdb kept only the in-frame ones, dropping some. The sample holds around 1.6 million clones, about 98% seen once. The specimen was naive CD4+ T cells sorted from blood. Receptors were obtained from a man aged 25 to 40 in good health. Each CDR3 is given with its conserved first and last residue.

v_call: TRBV5-1
cdr3_length: 15
cdr3_aa: CASTSDRVNTGELFF

v_call: TRBV7-2
cdr3_length: 15
cdr3_aa: CASSLEGGRAYEQYF

v_call: TRBV11-2
cdr3_length: 15
cdr3_aa: CASSLIGQGSYEQYF

v_call: TRBV28
cdr3_length: 12
cdr3_aa: CASRSLVDEQYF

v_call: TRBV7-2
cdr3_length: 17
cdr3_aa: CASSLVFRGQHNQPQHF

v_call: TRBV7-2
cdr3_length: 17
cdr3_aa: CASSLDLSGRTTDTQYF

v_call: TRBV28
cdr3_length: 12
cdr3_aa: CASSGGGIEAFF

v_call: TRBV5-1
cdr3_length: 15
cdr3_aa: CASSLALASGETQYF

v_call: TRBV10-3
cdr3_length: 14
cdr3_aa: CAIRDSRDFNEQFF

v_call: TRBV2
cdr3_length: 14
cdr3_aa: CASSDRPGAYEQYF

v_call: TRBV10-1
cdr3_length: 13
cdr3_aa: CASSEGGNYGYTF

v_call: TRBV5-1
cdr3_length: 16
cdr3_aa: CASSGAGGPSYNEQFF

v_call: TRBV28
cdr3_length: 16
cdr3_aa: CASGNRDRGLHQPQHF

v_call: TRBV28
cdr3_length: 13
cdr3_aa: CASSLRGTQPQHF

v_call: TRBV2
cdr3_length: 12
cdr3_aa: CASTQEGTEAFF

v_call: TRBV15
cdr3_length: 13
cdr3_aa: CATSTGQGEKLFF

v_call: TRBV11-2
cdr3_length: 17
cdr3_aa: CASSLDPSALAAYEQYF

v_call: TRBV28
cdr3_length: 13
cdr3_aa: CAYRDRGTYEQYF

v_call: TRBV25-1
cdr3_length: 14
cdr3_aa: CASSDESLNTEAFF

v_call: TRBV29-1
cdr3_length: 18
cdr3_aa: CSVARLTSGRVGRETQYF

v_call: TRBV5-4
cdr3_length: 15
cdr3_aa: CASSPGGGIGYEQYF

v_call: TRBV10-3
cdr3_length: 18
cdr3_aa: CAISEWGGTGGSYQPQHF

v_call: TRBV5-1
cdr3_length: 13
cdr3_aa: CASQLGSIETQYF

v_call: TRBV10-1
cdr3_length: 16
cdr3_aa: CASSGRLAGVRNEQFF

v_call: TRBV5-4
cdr3_length: 15
cdr3_aa: CASSLGLKPADEQYF

v_call: TRBV11-2
cdr3_length: 15
cdr3_aa: CASSVSGTANEKLFF

v_call: TRBV7-9
cdr3_length: 13
cdr3_aa: CASSLGPDFWQFF

v_call: TRBV5-1
cdr3_length: 15
cdr3_aa: CASSFIRNSYNEQFF

v_call: TRBV11-1
cdr3_length: 15
cdr3_aa: CASSLVQAGPDTQYF

v_call: TRBV4-1
cdr3_length: 17
cdr3_aa: CASSPWGTPHRKFEAFF

v_call: TRBV10-3
cdr3_length: 22
cdr3_aa: CAISESGGQSQEFPNSYNEQFF

v_call: TRBV29-1
cdr3_length: 16
cdr3_aa: CSDQDRAISTLYEQYF

v_call: TRBV11-3
cdr3_length: 18
cdr3_aa: CASSLEGTGSGGTDTQYF

v_call: TRBV7-9
cdr3_length: 14
cdr3_aa: CASSLEQPQETQYF

v_call: TRBV5-5
cdr3_length: 16
cdr3_aa: CASSPQRPKYQETQYF

v_call: TRBV7-6
cdr3_length: 15
cdr3_aa: CASSLGHQPLVEQFF

v_call: TRBV5-6
cdr3_length: 11
cdr3_aa: CASSFRDTQYF

v_call: TRBV11-2
cdr3_length: 17
cdr3_aa: CASSLQDSPRGTYEQYF

v_call: TRBV27
cdr3_length: 14
cdr3_aa: CASSLWGRGDIQYF

v_call: TRBV11-2
cdr3_length: 15
cdr3_aa: CASSRGTLGTGELFF

v_call: TRBV6-6
cdr3_length: 14
cdr3_aa: CASSLGQGSYEQYF